The rows below give T cell receptor beta chains drawn from one sample of a study of blood T cell repertoires in COVID-19. Sequencing used immunoSEQ multiplex PCR; TCRdb keeps in-frame clones, though not all of them. The sample includes about 54,000 clones, 80% to 90% of them seen just once. The sequencing input was peripheral blood. The receptor set was obtained from a man in his fifties or sixties with active COVID-19. CDR3s include the opening cysteine and the closing phenylalanine or tryptophan. The order of the fields is V gene, J gene, D gene, clone size, CDR3 DNA, CDR3 protein. The D gene is left open where the match is weak. Some rows mark clone size as missing; the rest say once, few, many or name a class of expanded clone.

v_call: TRBV29-1
j_call: TRBJ2-5
d_call: .
clone_size: once
cdr3_nt: TGCAGCGTCGAAAAGACAGGCAAGGGGACCCAGTACTTC
cdr3_aa: CSVEKTGKGTQYF

v_call: TRBV28
j_call: TRBJ2-5
d_call: .
clone_size: .
cdr3_nt: TGTGCCAGCACCTCGGGGGAAGAGACCCAGTACTTC
cdr3_aa: CASTSGEETQYF

v_call: TRBV25-1
j_call: TRBJ2-5
d_call: .
clone_size: .
cdr3_nt: TGTGCCAGCAGTGAATCGGTACGGGGTGTCCGCGAGACCCAGTACTTC
cdr3_aa: CASSESVRGVRETQYF

v_call: TRBV29-1
j_call: TRBJ1-3
d_call: TRBD1
clone_size: .
cdr3_nt: TGCAGCGTTGAGCCCCAGGGGGCTGGAAACACCATATATTTT
cdr3_aa: CSVEPQGAGNTIYF

v_call: TRBV30
j_call: TRBJ2-3
d_call: TRBD2
clone_size: .
cdr3_nt: TGTGCCTGGAGTGGCCCGGGAGCGGGGGACCCCACAGATACGCAGTATTTT
cdr3_aa: CAWSGPGAGDPTDTQYF

v_call: TRBV4-3
j_call: TRBJ1-5
d_call: .
clone_size: .
cdr3_nt: TGCGCCAGCAGCCCACAGGGTAATCAGCCCCAGCATTTT
cdr3_aa: CASSPQGNQPQHF

v_call: TRBV19
j_call: TRBJ1-1
d_call: TRBD1
clone_size: .
cdr3_nt: TGTGCCAGTAGGAGGACAGGAGGAGGGAACACTGAAGCTTTCTTT
cdr3_aa: CASRRTGGGNTEAFF

v_call: TRBV5-1
j_call: TRBJ2-3
d_call: TRBD1
clone_size: .
cdr3_nt: TGCGCCAGCAGTCCCGGGACAGGGATTCGGACAGATACGCAGTATTTT
cdr3_aa: CASSPGTGIRTDTQYF

v_call: TRBV11-3
j_call: TRBJ2-7
d_call: TRBD2
clone_size: .
cdr3_nt: TGTGCCAGCACCCATGGGGGGACTAGCTCCTACGAGCAGTACTTC
cdr3_aa: CASTHGGTSSYEQYF

v_call: TRBV24-1
j_call: TRBJ2-2
d_call: TRBD2
clone_size: .
cdr3_nt: TGTGCCACCAGTGATGGCTTTAGGGAGGGCACCGGGGAGCTGTTTTTT
cdr3_aa: CATSDGFREGTGELFF

v_call: TRBV5-4
j_call: TRBJ2-3
d_call: TRBD2
clone_size: .
cdr3_nt: TGTGCCAGCAGCTTGTCTGGACTAGCGGGGAATACGCAGTATTTT
cdr3_aa: CASSLSGLAGNTQYF

v_call: TRBV4-3
j_call: TRBJ2-2
d_call: .
clone_size: .
cdr3_nt: TGCGCCAGCAGCCAAGAGCGGGCACTAGTGTTGGCCACCGGGGAGCTGTTTTTT
cdr3_aa: CASSQERALVLATGELFF

v_call: TRBV19
j_call: TRBJ2-2
d_call: TRBD1
clone_size: .
cdr3_nt: TGTGCCAGTAAAGCTGAGGGACAGGGGTTCGGCGGGGAGCTGTTTTTT
cdr3_aa: CASKAEGQGFGGELFF

v_call: TRBV18
j_call: TRBJ1-3
d_call: .
clone_size: few
cdr3_nt: TGTGCCAGCTCACCACCAGGGGGTTCTGGAAACACCATATATTTT
cdr3_aa: CASSPPGGSGNTIYF

v_call: TRBV5-1
j_call: TRBJ1-1
d_call: .
clone_size: .
cdr3_nt: TGCGCCAGCAGCGGGGTAGGGGGAAGCCATAGCGAAGCTTTCTTT
cdr3_aa: CASSGVGGSHSEAFF

v_call: TRBV5-1
j_call: TRBJ2-3
d_call: TRBD2
clone_size: .
cdr3_nt: TGCGCCTGCGGGGGAGGGAGCACAGATACGCAGTATTTT
cdr3_aa: CACGGGSTDTQYF

v_call: TRBV11-1
j_call: TRBJ2-7
d_call: .
clone_size: .
cdr3_nt: TGTGCCAGCAGCTTAGCGGAGGATAGGCCCTACGAGCAGTACTTC
cdr3_aa: CASSLAEDRPYEQYF

v_call: TRBV6-1
j_call: TRBJ2-1
d_call: .
clone_size: .
cdr3_nt: TGTGCCAGCAGTGTGAGCCCGGGAACAGTGGTGGTCGACGAGCAGTTCTTC
cdr3_aa: CASSVSPGTVVVDEQFF

v_call: TRBV6-6
j_call: TRBJ2-7
d_call: TRBD2
clone_size: .
cdr3_nt: TGTGCCAGCAGCGACCAGGCTAGCGGGAATCACGAGCAGTACTTC
cdr3_aa: CASSDQASGNHEQYF

v_call: TRBV4-1
j_call: TRBJ2-7
d_call: .
clone_size: .
cdr3_nt: TGCGCCAGCAGCCCATATGCGTCAGGGGAGTACGAGCAGTACTTC
cdr3_aa: CASSPYASGEYEQYF

v_call: TRBV6-6
j_call: TRBJ2-1
d_call: TRBD2
clone_size: .
cdr3_nt: TGTGCCAGCAGTCGTCTGGCGGGAGCTGGGAATGAGCAGTTCTTC
cdr3_aa: CASSRLAGAGNEQFF

v_call: TRBV9
j_call: TRBJ2-2
d_call: .
clone_size: .
cdr3_nt: TGTGCCAGCAGCGCGCCTGGGGGCGATGACACCGGGGAGCTGTTTTTT
cdr3_aa: CASSAPGGDDTGELFF

v_call: TRBV9
j_call: TRBJ2-7
d_call: .
clone_size: .
cdr3_nt: TGTGCCAGCAGCGCCGGCAACCAGGTCCACAATACCTACGAGCAGTACTTC
cdr3_aa: CASSAGNQVHNTYEQYF

v_call: TRBV5-6
j_call: TRBJ1-6
d_call: TRBD1
clone_size: .
cdr3_nt: TGTGCCAGCAGCTTGGAGCAGGGGGTTAGTTCACCCCTCCACTTT
cdr3_aa: CASSLEQGVSSPLHF

v_call: TRBV7-2
j_call: TRBJ1-1
d_call: .
clone_size: .
cdr3_nt: TGTGCCAGCAGCTCAAGGGGCGGGGACCGCACTGAAGCTTTCTTT
cdr3_aa: CASSSRGGDRTEAFF

v_call: TRBV5-1
j_call: TRBJ2-3
d_call: TRBD1
clone_size: .
cdr3_nt: TGCGCCAGCAGCCCGGACAGGGATAGAGATACGCAGTATTTT
cdr3_aa: CASSPDRDRDTQYF

v_call: TRBV5-1
j_call: TRBJ2-5
d_call: .
clone_size: .
cdr3_nt: TGCGCCAGCAGCCCAATCACGGGGGAACAAGAGACCCAGTACTTC
cdr3_aa: CASSPITGEQETQYF

v_call: TRBV27
j_call: TRBJ2-5
d_call: .
clone_size: .
cdr3_nt: TGTGCCAGCACCACCGGCCGGGGATCCCACCAAGAGACCCAGTACTTC
cdr3_aa: CASTTGRGSHQETQYF

v_call: TRBV7-9
j_call: TRBJ1-2
d_call: .
clone_size: .
cdr3_nt: TGTGCCAGCAGCTTAGCGTTTGGGACTGGAGCTAACTATGGCTACACCTTC
cdr3_aa: CASSLAFGTGANYGYTF

v_call: TRBV4-1
j_call: TRBJ2-7
d_call: .
clone_size: .
cdr3_nt: TGCGCCAGCAGCCAAGAAACAGGGCTTGGCGAGCAGTACTTC
cdr3_aa: CASSQETGLGEQYF

v_call: TRBV19
j_call: TRBJ2-1
d_call: TRBD2
clone_size: .
cdr3_nt: TGTGCCAGTAGCCCCGAAGGACTAGATTACAATGAGCAGTTCTTC
cdr3_aa: CASSPEGLDYNEQFF

v_call: TRBV28
j_call: TRBJ1-6
d_call: .
clone_size: .
cdr3_nt: TGTGCCAGCAGTTCCCCGGGACTCCCGAGGGTGGGTAATTCACCCCTCCACTTT
cdr3_aa: CASSSPGLPRVGNSPLHF

v_call: TRBV29-1
j_call: TRBJ1-2
d_call: TRBD1
clone_size: .
cdr3_nt: TGCAGCGCCACCCGGGGACAGGGTAACTATGGCTACACCTTC
cdr3_aa: CSATRGQGNYGYTF

v_call: TRBV3-1/TRBV3-2
j_call: TRBJ1-1
d_call: .
clone_size: few
cdr3_nt: TGTGCCAGCAGCCAAGGACAGGTCTTGAACACTGAAGCTTTCTTT
cdr3_aa: CASSQGQVLNTEAFF

v_call: TRBV28
j_call: TRBJ2-2
d_call: TRBD2
clone_size: few
cdr3_nt: TGTGCCAGCAGTGAAAGGACTAGGAACACCGGGGAGCTGTTTTTT
cdr3_aa: CASSERTRNTGELFF

v_call: TRBV9
j_call: TRBJ2-7
d_call: TRBD1
clone_size: few
cdr3_nt: TGTGCCAGCAGCGCCCAGGGGGCCTACGAGCAGTACTTC
cdr3_aa: CASSAQGAYEQYF

v_call: TRBV9
j_call: TRBJ2-3
d_call: TRBD1
clone_size: few
cdr3_nt: TGTGCCAGCAGCTTCGGGACAGGCCATAGCACAGATACGCAGTATTTT
cdr3_aa: CASSFGTGHSTDTQYF

v_call: TRBV19
j_call: TRBJ2-1
d_call: .
clone_size: .
cdr3_nt: TGTGCCAGTACTCATCTAGCCAATCGGGCCAATGAGCAGTTCTTC
cdr3_aa: CASTHLANRANEQFF

v_call: TRBV4-3
j_call: TRBJ2-7
d_call: TRBD2
clone_size: .
cdr3_nt: TGCGCCAGCAGCCAAGATTGGGGTGAGCGGGGGACCTCCTACGAGCAGTACTTC
cdr3_aa: CASSQDWGERGTSYEQYF

v_call: TRBV19
j_call: TRBJ1-2
d_call: TRBD1
clone_size: few
cdr3_nt: TGTGCCAGTACCCCCCGACAGGGGGTATACTATGGCTACACCTTC
cdr3_aa: CASTPRQGVYYGYTF

v_call: TRBV5-1
j_call: TRBJ2-1
d_call: .
clone_size: .
cdr3_nt: TGCGCCAGCACCCTAGAGAAGGACAGGCAGTTCTTC
cdr3_aa: CASTLEKDRQFF

v_call: TRBV5-4
j_call: TRBJ2-7
d_call: TRBD1
clone_size: .
cdr3_nt: TGTGCCAGCAGCCTTCCGGGACAGGGATCCCACGAGCAGTACTTC
cdr3_aa: CASSLPGQGSHEQYF

v_call: TRBV27
j_call: TRBJ1-5
d_call: .
clone_size: .
cdr3_nt: TGTGCCAGCAGTTTAGGGGGGGGAATCGGCAATCAGCCCCAGCATTTT
cdr3_aa: CASSLGGGIGNQPQHF

v_call: TRBV9
j_call: TRBJ1-3
d_call: .
clone_size: .
cdr3_nt: TGTGCCAGCAGCGTATACCAGGGTACCTCTGGAAACACCATATATTTT
cdr3_aa: CASSVYQGTSGNTIYF

v_call: TRBV24-1
j_call: TRBJ2-3
d_call: TRBD2
clone_size: .
cdr3_nt: TGTGCCACCAGTGAAACCGGGACTAGGGGCACAGATACGCAGTATTTT
cdr3_aa: CATSETGTRGTDTQYF

v_call: TRBV6-5
j_call: TRBJ2-2
d_call: TRBD2
clone_size: once
cdr3_nt: TGTGCCAGCCGGACTAGCGCTCAGAACACCGGGGAGCTGTTTTTT
cdr3_aa: CASRTSAQNTGELFF

v_call: TRBV7-6
j_call: TRBJ1-4
d_call: TRBD1
clone_size: .
cdr3_nt: TGTGCCAGCAGCGGGGGGACAGGGCCCGCCACGTTCCTTAATGAAAAACTGTTTTTT
cdr3_aa: CASSGGTGPATFLNEKLFF

v_call: TRBV4-3
j_call: TRBJ2-3
d_call: .
clone_size: once
cdr3_nt: TGCGCCAGCAGCCCAACCGGAGCTAGGACAGATACGCAGTATTTT
cdr3_aa: CASSPTGARTDTQYF

v_call: TRBV6-5
j_call: TRBJ1-1
d_call: .
clone_size: .
cdr3_nt: TGTGCCAGCAGTTACATGCGGCAGGGCTCGAACACTGAAGCTTTCTTT
cdr3_aa: CASSYMRQGSNTEAFF

v_call: TRBV5-1
j_call: TRBJ1-4
d_call: .
clone_size: .
cdr3_nt: TGCGCCAGCAGCTTGGTGACAGATGAAAAACTGTTTTTT
cdr3_aa: CASSLVTDEKLFF

v_call: TRBV30
j_call: TRBJ1-2
d_call: .
clone_size: few
cdr3_nt: TGTGCCTGGAGTGGCTACCTCGGACTGGTATCCACCTTC
cdr3_aa: CAWSGYLGLVSTF

v_call: TRBV7-2
j_call: TRBJ2-3
d_call: TRBD2
clone_size: .
cdr3_nt: TGTGCCAGCAGCCCCTCCGGGACTAGCGGACCCCTGGATACGCAGTATTTT
cdr3_aa: CASSPSGTSGPLDTQYF

v_call: TRBV7-9
j_call: TRBJ1-1
d_call: TRBD1
clone_size: .
cdr3_nt: TGTGCCAGCAGCTCCCAACAGGGGGCAGCTGAAGCTTTCTTT
cdr3_aa: CASSSQQGAAEAFF